This TCR beta chain is drawn from a study of cytomegalovirus exposure and HLA in healthy donors (dated by TCRdb to between 2016 and 2019). Broadly, across the study: According to an earlier analysis of 587 of the donors, roughly 180 million T cells yielded roughly 110 million unique TCR beta sequences and approximately 300 Gb of sequence data. The study used immunosequencing to profile the T cell repertoires of about 670 subjects and linked those repertoires to cytomegalovirus serostatus. In addition to the first cohort of around 670 subjects, a separate validation cohort of 130 or so different subjects was used. In an earlier analysis of roughly 540 of the donors, high-throughput TCR beta sequencing was used to judge whether each TCR beta V gene segment behaved as functional or pseudogenic. To predict cytomegalovirus infection status, the study combined high-throughput TCR immunosequencing, statistical association of individual TCRs with disease status, and machine learning. In a later analysis, previously published TCR beta repertoires from roughly 710 donors were re-analyzed and high-resolution HLA genotyping was added so that TCR occurrence patterns could be studied. About 5 DR-DQ haplotypes were handled as single units for association and clustering, since linkage in the cohort was strong. Both class I and class II loci were covered by HLA typing, at four-digit resolution. The study aimed to test whether signatures of past pathogen exposure could be identified by cataloging public T cell receptors. Among the approximately 400 genotyped donors, approximately 77% belonged to the genetic ancestry cluster associated with self-reported Caucasian donors. The number of donors typed differed by locus, with 629-630 for A, B, C, DRB1 and DQB1, roughly 520 for DQA1, some 570 for DPA1, and roughly 450 for DPB1. Roughly 300 gigabases of sequencing data and roughly 80 million unique TCR sequences made up an early release that covered 500 to 700 HLA-typed donors. All discovery cohort repertoires had been generated on a single sequencing platform. In a later genetic analysis, genome-wide SNP genotypes for 398 of the 666 donors were used, and that subset was treated as a discovery cohort. Donor age, sex, ethnicity and CMV serostatus were compiled alongside the repertoire data. Across some 400 genotyped donors of the cohort, an average of about 250,000 unique TCR beta nucleotide sequences per donor were sequenced, and roughly 20% of those sequences were non-productive. In the later analysis, no new phenotypic data were used to find candidate immune exposures; instead, reliance was placed on TCR beta sequences and their occurrence across donors. Summary of the overall study and its limitations: A few of the identified cytomegalovirus-associated TCR beta chains were confirmed in vitro to be specific for cytomegalovirus antigens. A later analysis associated roughly 17,000 TCR beta sequences with specific HLA alleles at a false discovery rate of 0.05. The cohort was sequenced for TCR beta chains only, and without alpha or paired-chain data the features that could be detected were limited. An association between a missense DCLRE1C variant and V-gene and J-gene trimming of TCR beta chains was found in a later genetic analysis and replicated in an independent cohort. The only immune exposure information available for the cohort was CMV serostatus. Presence/absence analyses assumed roughly uniform sequencing depth across donors, an assumption that may not hold. A later analysis found that HLA-associated TCR beta chains were more clonally expanded and had lower generation probabilities than equally common non-associated chains. Several of the top co-occurrence clusters appeared to be linked to parvovirus B19, influenza, CMV and Epstein-Barr virus, according to a later analysis. Strong co-occurrence of HLA alleles, especially DR and DQ, made assigning TCR associations to individual alleles difficult. According to the authors, the approach could potentially be generalized to other disease states and immunological phenotypes. Because HLA typing was missing for some donors at each locus, association tests included only the typed subset. A further reported finding was that TCR beta sequences accurately predicted the HLA-A and HLA-B alleles for most subjects in the first cohort. A total of 164 TCR beta chains were listed by the study as associated with cytomegalovirus. While some public TCRs were present in many individuals, most TCR sequences turned up only very rarely across donors. In both the original and validation cohorts, the classifier was reported to diagnose cytomegalovirus status with high specificity and sensitivity. In a later analysis, the rate of TCR association differed among HLA loci, with DRB1 alleles having the most associated TCRs and HLA-C alleles having the fewest. Correlated functional status among segregating V segments might be attributable to linkage disequilibrium, but an unknown experimental factor could not be ruled out. About 17 rarely observed V segments, including chromosome 9 orphons, were excluded from the earlier analysis of a few hundred of the donors because counts were too low. In an earlier analysis of several hundred of the donors, most TCR beta V segments were observed in productive rearrangements about 87% or about 30% of the time, broadly matching IMGT annotations. In a later analysis, most CMV-associated TCR beta chains were found to appear HLA-restricted, with HLA associations seemingly driven largely by CMV exposure. In a later genetic analysis, fewer N-insertions in productive TCRs were reported among donors in an Asian-associated ancestry cluster than the approximately 710-donor mean. Some IMGT-functional V segments, including TRBV6-2 and TRBV6-3, could not be told apart with the 87-base-pair reads, so those segments were excluded. A cluster of highly shared sequence variants was judged likely to represent a technical artifact of the sequencing pipeline.

In the case of this clone: Its antigen is not yet known. Per-base qualities were not stored, and no clone one base away is much larger.

The V and J ends are trimmed by 0 bases and 8 bases, leaving 17 bases between them. The CDR3 numbers 15 residues from cysteine through phenylalanine. CDR3 DNA only is kept here, 45 bases in frame from base 1. Via the germline V gene, CDR1 is LGHNA and CDR2 YNFKEQ. The cohort consisted of 600 to 700 healthy bone marrow donors. All cohort members were sampled while nominally healthy, although unrecorded immune exposures were likely present. The donor was CMV seronegative and belonged to the group of under 400 seronegative cohort members. A peripheral blood sample was provided by each donor, and peripheral blood mononuclear cells were used for TCR beta sequencing. The Qiagen DNeasy Blood Extraction Kit was used to extract genomic DNA from the blood cell samples. Libraries were constructed by the immunoSEQ multiplex PCR assay. For the multiplex PCR, a mixture combining 60 forward primers for TCR Vbeta segments and 13 reverse primers for TCR Jbeta segments was used. The CDR3 region of rearranged TCR beta genes was amplified from genomic DNA by a multiplex PCR assay. Amplified TCR beta libraries were sequenced as 87-base-pair reads on the Illumina HiSeq System. Regarding the original processing steps: A later analysis tallied some 79 million unique TCR beta chains across the approximately 670 repertoires, and approximately 9.9 million of those chains were shared by two or more donors. A nearest-neighbor algorithm error-corrected the raw reads and collapsed the reads into unique sequences, merging closely related sequences to remove PCR and sequencing errors. V, D and J gene segments were assigned by aligning CDR3 sequences to IMGT reference sequences. For a sequence to be retained, at least a six-nucleotide match to both a V gene segment and a J gene segment was required. Rearrangements were classified as productive when the CDR3 lacked stop codons and remained in frame with V and J, and all other rearrangements were classified as non-productive. CDR3 was defined according to IMGT convention as the region running from the second conserved V-encoded cysteine to the conserved J-encoded phenylalanine. The earlier analysis of 500 to 750 of the donors excluded any sequence lacking an unambiguous match to a single V gene segment. In an earlier analysis of approximately 560 of the donors, a V segment was called functional when productive rearrangements were above 56.7%, and segregating when the standard deviation between donors exceeded 5%. A statistical classification framework was built for diagnosing cytomegalovirus status from the catalog of TCR beta chain sequences. In a later analysis, TCR nucleotide sequences were compared against IMGT/GENE-DB human TR gene sequences so that V and J genes could be assigned. The TCRdist pipeline was used in a later analysis to assign CDR3 sequences and most-parsimonious VDJ recombination scenarios. In a later analysis, each TCR beta chain was defined by its CDR3 amino acid sequence together with its V-gene family, and reads without a unique V-gene family were excluded. In a later analysis, fewer than 600 highly shared, low-generation-probability nucleotide sequences were removed to address suspected cross-contamination and a sequencing artifact. For each public chain, a later analysis derived a clonal expansion index from normalized ranks of inferred template counts within each repertoire. In a later analysis, generation probabilities were computed with a VDJ recombination model fitted to out-of-frame rearrangements, and the resulting probabilities were checked against IGoR. In a later analysis, TCR-TCR, TCR-HLA and TCR-CMV co-occurrence was scored with hypergeometric tests, and a repertoire-size bias correction was applied to TCR pairs. False discovery rates were estimated in a later analysis by permuting HLA or CMV assignments 20 times. In a later analysis, co-occurring TCRs were grouped using DBSCAN, and TCRdist sequence similarity was added for clustering within HLA-allele-positive subsets. Repertoires with fewer than 30,000 or more than 120,000 public chains were left out of co-occurrence clustering, as were five repertoires with anomalous nucleotide sharing. Here the immuneACCESS table is served through TCRdb, limited to in-frame sequences with V and J called. Missing clones are a known gap in these copies; in checked studies unresolved V genes cover under half, and the rest lacks a known reason. V, J and clone size were drawn from that table, and D and trimming were deduced from the DNA. The sample data list fewer than 200,000 clones, and over 60% of these were observed just once. About 1.6% of the sample goes to the ten largest clones.

Sequencing input: PBMCs. This chain is built from TRBV4-2 and TRBJ2-7, with the D gene too uncertain to name. The receptor's source is a girl aged 10 to 17 in good health and CMV-seronegative. The nucleotide sequence is TGTGCCAGCAGCCAAGATATGGTAGCTACCCTCCAGCAGTACTTC. This codes for CASSQDMVATLQQYF.